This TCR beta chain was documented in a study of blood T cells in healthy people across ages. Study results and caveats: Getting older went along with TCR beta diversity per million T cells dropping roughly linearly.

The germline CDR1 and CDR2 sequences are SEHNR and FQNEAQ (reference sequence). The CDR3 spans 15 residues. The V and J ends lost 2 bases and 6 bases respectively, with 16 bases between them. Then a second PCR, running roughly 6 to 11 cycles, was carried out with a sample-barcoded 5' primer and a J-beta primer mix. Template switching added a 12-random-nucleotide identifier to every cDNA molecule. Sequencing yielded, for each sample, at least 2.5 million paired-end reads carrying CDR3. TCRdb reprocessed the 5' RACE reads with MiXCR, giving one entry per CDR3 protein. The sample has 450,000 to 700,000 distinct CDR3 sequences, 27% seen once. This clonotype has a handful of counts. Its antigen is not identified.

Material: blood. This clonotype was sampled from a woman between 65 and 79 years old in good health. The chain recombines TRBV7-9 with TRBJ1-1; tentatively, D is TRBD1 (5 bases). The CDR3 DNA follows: TGTGCCAGCAGCTTACAGGGAGAAGTAAAATCTGAAGCTTTCTTT. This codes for CASSLQGEVKSEAFF.